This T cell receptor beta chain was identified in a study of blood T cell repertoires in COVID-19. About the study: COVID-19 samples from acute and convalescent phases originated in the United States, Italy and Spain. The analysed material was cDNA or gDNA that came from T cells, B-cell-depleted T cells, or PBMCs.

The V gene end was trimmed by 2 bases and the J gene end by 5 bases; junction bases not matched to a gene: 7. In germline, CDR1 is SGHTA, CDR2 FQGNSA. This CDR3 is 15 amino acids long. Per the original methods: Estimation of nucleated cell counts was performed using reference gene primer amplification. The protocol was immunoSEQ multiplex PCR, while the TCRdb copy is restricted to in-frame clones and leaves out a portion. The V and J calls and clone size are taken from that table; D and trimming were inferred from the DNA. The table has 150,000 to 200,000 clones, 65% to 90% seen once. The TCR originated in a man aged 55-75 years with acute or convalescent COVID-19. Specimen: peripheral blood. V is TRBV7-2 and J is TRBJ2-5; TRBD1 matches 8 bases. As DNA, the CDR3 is TGTGCCAGCAGCTTATTCTGGACAGGGCAGGAGACCCAGTACTTC. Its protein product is CASSLFWTGQETQYF.